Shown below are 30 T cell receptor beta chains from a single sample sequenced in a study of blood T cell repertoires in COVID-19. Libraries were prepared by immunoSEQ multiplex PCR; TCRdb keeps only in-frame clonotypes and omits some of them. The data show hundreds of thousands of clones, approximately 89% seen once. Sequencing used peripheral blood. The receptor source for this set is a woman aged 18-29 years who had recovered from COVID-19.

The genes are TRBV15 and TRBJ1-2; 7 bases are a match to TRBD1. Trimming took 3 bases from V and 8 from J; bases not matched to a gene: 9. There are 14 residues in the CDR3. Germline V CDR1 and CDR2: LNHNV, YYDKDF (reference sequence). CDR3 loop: CATSRETGIGGYTF. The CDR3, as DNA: TGTGCCACCAGCAGGGAGACAGGGATCGGCGGCTACACCTTC.

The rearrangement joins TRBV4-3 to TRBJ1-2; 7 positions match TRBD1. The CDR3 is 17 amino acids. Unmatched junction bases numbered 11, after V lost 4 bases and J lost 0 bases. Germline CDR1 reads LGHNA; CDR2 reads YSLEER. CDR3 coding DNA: TGCGCCAGCAGCCCCGGGACAGCAATCCGATCTAACTATGGCTACACCTTC. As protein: CASSPGTAIRSNYGYTF.

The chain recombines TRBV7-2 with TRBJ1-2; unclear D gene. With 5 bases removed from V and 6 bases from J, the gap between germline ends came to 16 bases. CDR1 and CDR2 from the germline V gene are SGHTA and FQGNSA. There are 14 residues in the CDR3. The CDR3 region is CASSPRKLLDGYTF. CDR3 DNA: TGTGCCAGCAGCCCCAGGAAGCTGTTGGATGGCTACACCTTC.

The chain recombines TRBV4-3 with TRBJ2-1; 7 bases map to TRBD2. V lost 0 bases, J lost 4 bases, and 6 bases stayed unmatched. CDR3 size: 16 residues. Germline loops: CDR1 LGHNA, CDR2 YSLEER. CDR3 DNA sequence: TGCGCCAGCAGCCAAGATGTCGCTAGCGGTTACAATGAGCAGTTCTTC. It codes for CASSQDVASGYNEQFF.

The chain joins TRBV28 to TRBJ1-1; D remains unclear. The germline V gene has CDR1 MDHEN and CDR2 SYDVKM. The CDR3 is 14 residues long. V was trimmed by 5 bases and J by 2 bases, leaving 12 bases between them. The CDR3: CASSLLTDNTEAFF. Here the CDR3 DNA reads TGTGCCAGCAGTCTCCTGACTGATAACACTGAAGCTTTCTTT.

CDR3 in amino acids: CASSFVAGDNEQFF. CDR3 in DNA: TGTGCCAGCAGCTTTGTAGCGGGTGACAATGAGCAGTTCTTC. V is TRBV7-9 and J is TRBJ2-1; 7 nucleotides agree with TRBD2. V shed 3 bases and J 5 bases; nucleotides not matched to a gene: 4. The CDR3 totals 14 residues. Germline values: CDR1 SEHNR, CDR2 FQNEAQ (reference sequence). The variable domain in full, completed from reference TRBV7-9 and TRBJ2-1, reads DTGVSQNPRHKITKRGQNVTFRCDPISEHNRLYWYRQTLGQGPEFLTYFQNEAQLEKSRLLSDRFSAERPKGSFSTLEIQRTEQGDSAMYLCASSFVAGDNEQFFGPGTRLTVL.

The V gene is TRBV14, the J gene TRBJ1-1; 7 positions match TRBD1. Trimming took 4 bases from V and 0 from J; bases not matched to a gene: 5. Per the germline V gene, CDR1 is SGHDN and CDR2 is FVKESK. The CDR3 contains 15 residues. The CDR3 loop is CASSPWTGMNTEAFF. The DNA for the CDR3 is TGTGCCAGCAGCCCCTGGACAGGCATGAACACTGAAGCTTTCTTT.

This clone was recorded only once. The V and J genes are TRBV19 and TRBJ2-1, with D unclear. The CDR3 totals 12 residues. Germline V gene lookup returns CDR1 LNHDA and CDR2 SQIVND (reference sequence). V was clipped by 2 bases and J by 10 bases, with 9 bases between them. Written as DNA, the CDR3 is TGTGCCAGTAGTATAAAGCTCGGGGAGCAGTTCTTC. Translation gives CASSIKLGEQFF.

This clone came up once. The CDR3 protein is CASSSTSGVLLTQYF. Here the CDR3 DNA reads TGTGCCAGCAGCTCGACTAGCGGGGTGCTGCTGACCCAGTACTTC. The V call is TRBV7-2, the J call TRBJ2-5, with TRBD2 identical over 11 bases. Germline V gene lookup returns CDR1 SGHTA and CDR2 FQGNSA. With V trimmed by 4 bases and J by 7 bases, 8 bases remained unmatched. The CDR3 length is 15 residues.

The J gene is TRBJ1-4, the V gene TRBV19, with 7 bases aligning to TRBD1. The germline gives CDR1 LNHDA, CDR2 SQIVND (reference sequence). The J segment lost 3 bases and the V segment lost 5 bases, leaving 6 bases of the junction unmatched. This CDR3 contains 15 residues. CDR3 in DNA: TGTGCCAGTAGTTCCCACAGGGGTGCTAATGAAAAACTGTTTTTT. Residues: CASSSHRGANEKLFF.

Written as DNA, the CDR3 is TGTGCCAGCAGCCACCGACGTGGACTTGAAGAAAACACCATATATTTT. It yields the protein CASSHRRGLEENTIYF. This chain uses TRBV3-1 (or the pseudogene TRBV3-2) with TRBJ1-3, with D hard to call. CDR3 length: 16 amino acids. The V end lost 3 bases, the J end lost 6 bases, and 18 bases lay between the germline ends. In germline, CDR1 is LGHDT, CDR2 YNNKEL (reference sequence).

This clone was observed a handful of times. The CDR3 spells CASSLNRGGSYGYTF. The CDR3 nucleotides read TGTGCCAGCAGCTTAAACCGTGGCGGGAGCTATGGCTACACCTTC. The chain links TRBV13 to TRBJ1-2; the D is unclear. Germline lookup yields CDR1 PRHDT and CDR2 FYEKMQ (reference sequence). The CDR3 contains 15 residues. V shed 2 bases and J shed 4 bases, with 14 bases lying between them.

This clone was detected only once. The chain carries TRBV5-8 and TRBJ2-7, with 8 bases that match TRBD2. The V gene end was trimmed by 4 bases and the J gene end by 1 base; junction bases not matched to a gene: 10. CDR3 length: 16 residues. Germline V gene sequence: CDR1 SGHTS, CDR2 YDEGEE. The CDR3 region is CASSPVSGKRSYEQYV. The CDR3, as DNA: TGTGCCAGCAGCCCCGTTAGCGGGAAAAGGTCCTACGAGCAGTACGTC.

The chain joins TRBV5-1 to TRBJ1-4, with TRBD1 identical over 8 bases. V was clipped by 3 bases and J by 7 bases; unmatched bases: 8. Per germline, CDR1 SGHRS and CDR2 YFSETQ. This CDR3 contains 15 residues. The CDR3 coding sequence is TGCGCCAGCAGCTCAGGACAGGGAGTCGGTGAAAAACTGTTTTTT. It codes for CASSSGQGVGEKLFF.

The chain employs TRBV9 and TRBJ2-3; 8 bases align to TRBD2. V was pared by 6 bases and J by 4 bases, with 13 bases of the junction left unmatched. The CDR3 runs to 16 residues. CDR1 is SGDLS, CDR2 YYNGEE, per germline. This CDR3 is CASTKSGGRGADTQYF. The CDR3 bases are TGTGCCAGCACCAAAAGCGGGGGACGGGGCGCAGATACGCAGTATTTT.

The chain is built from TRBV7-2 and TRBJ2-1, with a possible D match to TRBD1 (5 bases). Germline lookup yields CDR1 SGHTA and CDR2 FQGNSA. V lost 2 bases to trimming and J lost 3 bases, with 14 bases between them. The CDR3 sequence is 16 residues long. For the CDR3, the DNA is TGTGCCAGCAGCTTACGGTTCTCAAGGGGCTACAATGAGCAGTTCTTC. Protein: CASSLRFSRGYNEQFF.

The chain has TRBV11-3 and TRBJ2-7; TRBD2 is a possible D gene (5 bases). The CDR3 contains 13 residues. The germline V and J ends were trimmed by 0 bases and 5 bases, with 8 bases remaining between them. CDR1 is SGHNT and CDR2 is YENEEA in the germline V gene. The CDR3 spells CASSLEWGDEQYV. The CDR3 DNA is TGTGCCAGCAGCTTAGAATGGGGAGACGAGCAGTACGTC.

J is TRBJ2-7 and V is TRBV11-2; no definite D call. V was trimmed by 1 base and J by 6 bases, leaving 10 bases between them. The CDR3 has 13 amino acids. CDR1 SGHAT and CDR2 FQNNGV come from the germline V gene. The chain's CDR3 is CASSLGAGPEQYV. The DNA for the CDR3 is TGTGCCAGCAGCTTAGGGGCAGGCCCCGAGCAGTACGTC.

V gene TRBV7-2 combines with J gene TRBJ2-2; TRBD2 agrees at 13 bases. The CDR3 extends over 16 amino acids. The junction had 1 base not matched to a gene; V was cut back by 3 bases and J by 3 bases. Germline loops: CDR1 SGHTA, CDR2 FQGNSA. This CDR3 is CASSLGLAGYTGELFF. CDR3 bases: TGTGCCAGCAGCTTGGGACTAGCGGGATACACCGGGGAGCTGTTTTTT.

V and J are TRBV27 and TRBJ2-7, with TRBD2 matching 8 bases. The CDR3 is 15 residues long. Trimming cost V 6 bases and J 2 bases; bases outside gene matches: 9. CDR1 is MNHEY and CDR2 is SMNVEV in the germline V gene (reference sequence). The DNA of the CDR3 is TGTGCCAGCAGGCCCAGCGGGGGACCCACCTACGAGCAGTACGTC. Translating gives CASRPSGGPTYEQYV.

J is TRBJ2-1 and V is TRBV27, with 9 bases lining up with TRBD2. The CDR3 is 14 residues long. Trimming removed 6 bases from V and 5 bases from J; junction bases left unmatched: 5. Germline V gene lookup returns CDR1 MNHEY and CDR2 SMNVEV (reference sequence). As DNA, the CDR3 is TGTGCCAGCAGGTTGGCTAGCGGGAACAATGAGCAGTTCTTC. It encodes CASRLASGNNEQFF.

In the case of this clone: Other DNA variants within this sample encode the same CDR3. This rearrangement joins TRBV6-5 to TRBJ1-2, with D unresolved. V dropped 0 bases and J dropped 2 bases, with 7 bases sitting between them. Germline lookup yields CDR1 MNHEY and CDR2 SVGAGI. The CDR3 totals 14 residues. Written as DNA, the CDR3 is TGTGCCAGCAGTTACTCGACGGGGAACTATGGCTACACCTTC. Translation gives CASSYSTGNYGYTF.

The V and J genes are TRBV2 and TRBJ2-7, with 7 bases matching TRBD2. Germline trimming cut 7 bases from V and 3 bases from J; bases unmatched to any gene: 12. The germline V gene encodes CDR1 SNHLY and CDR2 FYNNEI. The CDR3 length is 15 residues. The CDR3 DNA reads TGTGCCAGCAATCAAGCCCCGGGACTAATCTACGAGCAGTACGTC. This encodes CASNQAPGLIYEQYV.

In DNA form, the CDR3 reads TGTGCCAGCACTCACAGGCCGAGCTCCTACAATGAGCAGTTCTTC. It yields the protein CASTHRPSSYNEQFF. The chain couples TRBV5-8 to TRBJ2-1; TRBD1 is a possible D gene (5 bases). This CDR3 has 15 residues. Per the germline V gene, CDR1 is SGHTS and CDR2 is YDEGEE. Deletions cut 6 bases from V and 0 bases from J, with 13 bases between.

CDR3 in DNA: TGCGCCAGCAGCTTGCCCTTAGCGGCGCCGGGGGTCGATGAGCAGTTCTTC. Protein: CASSLPLAAPGVDEQFF. The V call is TRBV5-1, the J call TRBJ2-1; perhaps TRBD2 as D (6 bases). CDR3 length: 17 amino acids. Between the trimmed V and J ends, which lost 1 base and 8 bases, there was a span of 22 bases. CDR1 is SGHRS, CDR2 YFSETQ, per germline.

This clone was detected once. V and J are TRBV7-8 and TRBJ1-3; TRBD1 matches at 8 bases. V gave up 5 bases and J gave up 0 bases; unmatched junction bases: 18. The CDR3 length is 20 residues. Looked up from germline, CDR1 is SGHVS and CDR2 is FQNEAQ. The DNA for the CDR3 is TGTGCCAGCAGCCAACAGAGGCCCCGGGACAGGTGGGGCTCTGGAAACACCATATATTTT. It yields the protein CASSQQRPRDRWGSGNTIYF.

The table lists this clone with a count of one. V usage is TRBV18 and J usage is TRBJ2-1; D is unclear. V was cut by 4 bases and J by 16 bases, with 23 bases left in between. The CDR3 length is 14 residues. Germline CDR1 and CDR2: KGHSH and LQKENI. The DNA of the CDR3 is TGTGCCAGCTCACAAATACCGGGTCCCCCTACCGAATTCTTC. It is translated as CASSQIPGPPTEFF.

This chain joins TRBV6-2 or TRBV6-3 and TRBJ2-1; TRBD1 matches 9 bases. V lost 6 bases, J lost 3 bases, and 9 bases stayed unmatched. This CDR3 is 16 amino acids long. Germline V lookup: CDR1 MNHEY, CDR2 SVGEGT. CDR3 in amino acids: CASSSPGQGVYNEQFF. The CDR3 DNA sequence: TGTGCCAGCAGCTCGCCGGGACAGGGTGTCTACAATGAGCAGTTCTTC.

Here the CDR3 DNA reads TGTGCCATCAGGAAAGGAGCGAACCCCTCCTACAATGAGCAGTTCTTC. Protein sequence: CAIRKGANPSYNEQFF. The chain recombines TRBV10-3 with TRBJ2-1; D is unresolved. Germline V gene lookup returns CDR1 ENHRY and CDR2 SYGVKD. V lost 6 bases and J 0 bases, leaving 15 bases between the germline ends. This CDR3 contains 16 residues.

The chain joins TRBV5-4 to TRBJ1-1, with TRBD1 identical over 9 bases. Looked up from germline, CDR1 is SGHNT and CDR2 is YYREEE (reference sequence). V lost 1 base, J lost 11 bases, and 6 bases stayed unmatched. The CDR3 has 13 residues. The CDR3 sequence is CASSLTGGKEAFF. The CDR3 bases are TGTGCCAGCAGCTTGACAGGGGGCAAAGAGGCTTTCTTT.